This TCR beta chain stems from a study of cytomegalovirus exposure and HLA in healthy donors. 60 Vbeta and 13 Jbeta primers were used in PCR. Sequencing was performed with immunoSEQ multiplex PCR; in TCRdb, only in-frame clones are kept and a portion is missing. Counted here are roughly 130,000 clones, 80% occurring once; the ten biggest clones make up 2.5%. There are 12 residues in the CDR3. The ends were cut back, 6 bases at V and 6 bases at J, with 11 bases in the middle. Germline CDR1 and CDR2: MNHEY and SMNVEV (reference sequence). The study's findings and limits: Excluded were some V segments that proved indistinguishable, including TRBV6-2 and TRBV6-3. In a later analysis, donors in an Asian-associated ancestry cluster reportedly had fewer N-insertions in productive TCRs than the cohort mean.

A note on this clone: Antigen unknown.

The V and J genes are TRBV27 and TRBJ1-2; TRBD1 might be the D (6 bases). This TCR came from a man aged 25-40 years in good health and CMV-seronegative. The sample consisted of PBMCs. The CDR3 spells CASRFPGDGYTF. In nucleotides, the CDR3 is TGTGCCAGCAGATTTCCAGGGGATGGCTACACCTTC.